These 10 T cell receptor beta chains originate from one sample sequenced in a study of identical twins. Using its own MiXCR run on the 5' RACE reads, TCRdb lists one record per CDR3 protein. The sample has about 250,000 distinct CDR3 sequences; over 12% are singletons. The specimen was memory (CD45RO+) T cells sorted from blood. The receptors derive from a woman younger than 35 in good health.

CDR3 sequence reads: CASSPLYSWNSPLHF. The CDR3 DNA reads as TGTGCCAGCAGCCCTTTATACTCCTGGAATTCACCCCTCCACTTT. The chain couples TRBV6-2 or TRBV6-3 to TRBJ1-6, with D unresolved. Germline V gives CDR1 MNHEY, CDR2 SVGEGT. The CDR3 is 15 residues long. The germline V and J ends were trimmed by 6 bases and 7 bases, with 16 bases remaining between them.

The DNA for the CDR3 is TGTGCCATCAGTGGGGACAGGGACACTGAAGCTTTCTTT. Its translation is CAISGDRDTEAFF. This sequence joins TRBV10-3 and TRBJ1-1; TRBD1 agrees at 9 bases. The V segment lost 4 bases and the J segment 3 bases; nucleotides outside the gene matches: 0. This CDR3 is built from 13 residues. Germline values: CDR1 ENHRY, CDR2 SYGVKD.

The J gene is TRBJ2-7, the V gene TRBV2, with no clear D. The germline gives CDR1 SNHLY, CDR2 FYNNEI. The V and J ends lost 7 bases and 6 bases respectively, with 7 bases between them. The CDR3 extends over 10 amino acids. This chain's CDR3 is CASKYSEQYF. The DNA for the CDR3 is TGTGCCAGCAAGTATTCCGAGCAGTACTTC.

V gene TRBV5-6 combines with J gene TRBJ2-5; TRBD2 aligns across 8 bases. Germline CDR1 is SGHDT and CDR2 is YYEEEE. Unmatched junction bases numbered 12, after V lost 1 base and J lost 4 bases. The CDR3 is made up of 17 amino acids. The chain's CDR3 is CASSLIPASGLGETQYF. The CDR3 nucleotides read TGTGCCAGCAGCTTGATCCCGGCTAGCGGGCTGGGAGAGACCCAGTACTTC.

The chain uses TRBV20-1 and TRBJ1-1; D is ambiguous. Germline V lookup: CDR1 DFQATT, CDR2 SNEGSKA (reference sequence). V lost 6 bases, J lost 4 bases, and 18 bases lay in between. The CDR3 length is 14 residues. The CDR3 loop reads CSASMSERGTEAFF. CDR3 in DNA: TGCAGTGCCTCGATGTCGGAACGGGGCACTGAAGCTTTCTTT.

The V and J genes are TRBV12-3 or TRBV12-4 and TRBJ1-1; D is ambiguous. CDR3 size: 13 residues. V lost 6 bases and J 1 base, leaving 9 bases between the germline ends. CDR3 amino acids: CASSIQKNTEAFF. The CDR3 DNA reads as TGTGCCAGCAGCATACAGAAGAACACTGAAGCTTTCTTT.

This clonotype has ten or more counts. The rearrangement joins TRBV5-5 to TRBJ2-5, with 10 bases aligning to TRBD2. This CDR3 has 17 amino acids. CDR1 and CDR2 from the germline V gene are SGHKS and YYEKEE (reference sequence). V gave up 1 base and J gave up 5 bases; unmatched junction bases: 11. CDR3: CASSLTSGTYLGETQYF. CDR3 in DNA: TGTGCCAGCAGCTTGACTAGCGGGACATATTTAGGGGAGACCCAGTACTTC.

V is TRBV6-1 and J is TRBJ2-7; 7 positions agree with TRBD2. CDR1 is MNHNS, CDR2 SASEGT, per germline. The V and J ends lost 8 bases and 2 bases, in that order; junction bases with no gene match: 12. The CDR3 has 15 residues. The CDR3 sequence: CASQSQEAGAYEQYF. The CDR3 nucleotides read TGTGCCAGCCAGTCGCAGGAGGCGGGGGCCTACGAGCAGTACTTC.

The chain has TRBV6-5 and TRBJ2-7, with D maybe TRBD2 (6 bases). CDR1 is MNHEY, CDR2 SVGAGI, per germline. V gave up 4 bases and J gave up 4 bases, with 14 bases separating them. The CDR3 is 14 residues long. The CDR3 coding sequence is TGTGCCAGCAGTTCACCGGGGGAACAATACGAGCAGTACTTC. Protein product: CASSSPGEQYEQYF.

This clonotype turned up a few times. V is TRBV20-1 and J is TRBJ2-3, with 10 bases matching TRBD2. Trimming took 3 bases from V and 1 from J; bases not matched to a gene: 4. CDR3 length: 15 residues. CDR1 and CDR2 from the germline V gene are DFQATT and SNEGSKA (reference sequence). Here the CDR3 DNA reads TGCAGTGCTAGGGGGACTAGCGCTGGCACAGATACGCAGTATTTT. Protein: CSARGTSAGTDTQYF.